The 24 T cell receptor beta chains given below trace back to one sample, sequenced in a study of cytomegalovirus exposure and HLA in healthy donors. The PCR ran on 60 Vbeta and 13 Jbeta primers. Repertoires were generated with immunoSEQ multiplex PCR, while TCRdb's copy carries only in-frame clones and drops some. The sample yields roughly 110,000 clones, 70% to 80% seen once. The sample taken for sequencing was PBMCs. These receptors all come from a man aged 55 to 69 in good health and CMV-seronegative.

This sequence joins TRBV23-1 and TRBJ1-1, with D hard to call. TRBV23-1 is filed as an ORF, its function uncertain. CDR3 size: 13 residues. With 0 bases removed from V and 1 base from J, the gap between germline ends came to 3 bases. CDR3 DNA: TGCGCCAGCAGTCAATCAGCGAACACTGAAGCTTTCTTT. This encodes CASSQSANTEAFF.

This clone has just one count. The CDR3 DNA reads TGTGCCAGCAGCACCGCCGGGACATCCTCCTACGAGCAGTACTTC. Translation: CASSTAGTSSYEQYF. The chain employs TRBV9 and TRBJ2-7; a possible D gene is TRBD1 (6 bases). Trimming removed 4 bases at V and 0 bases at J, with 14 bases between. The CDR3 has 15 residues. Germline-derived CDR1 and CDR2 are SGDLS and YYNGEE.

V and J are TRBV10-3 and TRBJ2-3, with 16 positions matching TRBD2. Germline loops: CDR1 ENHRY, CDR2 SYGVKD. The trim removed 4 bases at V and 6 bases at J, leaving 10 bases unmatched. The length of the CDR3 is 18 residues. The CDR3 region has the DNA TGTGCCATCAGTGGGCCTACGGGACTAGCGGGGGGGCCCGATACGCAGTATTTT. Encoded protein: CAISGPTGLAGGPDTQYF.

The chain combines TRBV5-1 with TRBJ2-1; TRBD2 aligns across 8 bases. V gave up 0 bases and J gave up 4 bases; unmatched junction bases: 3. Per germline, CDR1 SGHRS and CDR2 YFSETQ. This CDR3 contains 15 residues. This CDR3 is CASSLEAGGYNEQFF. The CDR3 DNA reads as TGCGCCAGCAGCTTGGAGGCGGGGGGATACAATGAGCAGTTCTTC.

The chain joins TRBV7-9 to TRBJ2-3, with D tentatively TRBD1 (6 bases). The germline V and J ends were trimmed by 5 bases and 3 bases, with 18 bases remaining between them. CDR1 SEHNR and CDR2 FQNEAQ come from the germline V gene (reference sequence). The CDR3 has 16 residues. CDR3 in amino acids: CASSKVSGVGTDTQYF. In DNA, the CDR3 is TGTGCCAGCAGCAAGGTCTCAGGGGTGGGGACAGATACGCAGTATTTT. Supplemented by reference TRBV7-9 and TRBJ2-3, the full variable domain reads DTGVSQNPRHKITKRGQNVTFRCDPISEHNRLYWYRQTLGQGPEFLTYFQNEAQLEKSRLLSDRFSAERPKGSFSTLEIQRTEQGDSAMYLCASSKVSGVGTDTQYFGPGTRLTVL.

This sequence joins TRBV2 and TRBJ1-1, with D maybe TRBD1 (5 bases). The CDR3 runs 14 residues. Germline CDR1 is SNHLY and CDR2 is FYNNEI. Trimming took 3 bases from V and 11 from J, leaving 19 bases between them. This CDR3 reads CASSDIGAFSVAFF. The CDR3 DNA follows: TGTGCCAGCAGTGATATAGGGGCCTTCTCGGTGGCTTTCTTT.

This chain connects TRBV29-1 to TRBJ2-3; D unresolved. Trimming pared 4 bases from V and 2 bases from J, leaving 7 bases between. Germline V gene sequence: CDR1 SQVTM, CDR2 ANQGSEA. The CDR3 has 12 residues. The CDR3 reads CSVGANTDTQYF. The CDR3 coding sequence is TGCAGCGTTGGCGCTAACACAGATACGCAGTATTTT.

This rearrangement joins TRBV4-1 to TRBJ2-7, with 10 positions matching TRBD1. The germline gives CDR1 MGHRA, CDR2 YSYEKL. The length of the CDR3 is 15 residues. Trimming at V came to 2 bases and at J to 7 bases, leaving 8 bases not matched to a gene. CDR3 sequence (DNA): TGCGCCAGCAGCCAACCCGGACAGGGGGATAGTGAGCAGTACTTC. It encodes CASSQPGQGDSEQYF.

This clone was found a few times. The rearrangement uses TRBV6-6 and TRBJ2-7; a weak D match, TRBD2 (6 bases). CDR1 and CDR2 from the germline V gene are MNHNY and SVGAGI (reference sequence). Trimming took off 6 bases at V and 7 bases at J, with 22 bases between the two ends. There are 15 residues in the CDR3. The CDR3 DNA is TGTGCCAGCAGCCATAGACAAGTGGGACTGGGGGAGCAGTACTTC. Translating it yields CASSHRQVGLGEQYF.

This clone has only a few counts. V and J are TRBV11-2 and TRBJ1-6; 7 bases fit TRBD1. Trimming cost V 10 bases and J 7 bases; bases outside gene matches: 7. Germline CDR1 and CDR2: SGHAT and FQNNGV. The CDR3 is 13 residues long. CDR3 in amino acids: CATSRGRNSPLHF. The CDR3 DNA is TGTGCCACCTCCAGGGGGAGGAATTCACCCCTCCACTTT.

CDR3 nucleotide sequence: TGTGCCAGCAGCTTGGACAGGGGCGGGATGAACACTGAAGCTTTCTTT. The encoded protein is CASSLDRGGMNTEAFF. V is TRBV5-6 and J is TRBJ1-1, with 7 bases fitting TRBD1. Germline CDR1 is SGHDT and CDR2 is YYEEEE. The length of the CDR3 is 16 residues. V shed 0 bases, J shed 0 bases, and the junction held 5 bases outside the gene matches.

CDR3 coding DNA: TGTGCCAGTAGCGCAAAGGGACTAGCTGGCCTCAATGAGCAGTTCTTC. Translated: CASSAKGLAGLNEQFF. The J gene is TRBJ2-1, the V gene TRBV19; 9 nucleotides line up with TRBD2. The CDR3 has 16 amino acids. Germline CDR1 reads LNHDA; CDR2 reads SQIVND (reference sequence). V lost 6 bases to trimming and J lost 6 bases; unmatched junction nucleotides: 12.

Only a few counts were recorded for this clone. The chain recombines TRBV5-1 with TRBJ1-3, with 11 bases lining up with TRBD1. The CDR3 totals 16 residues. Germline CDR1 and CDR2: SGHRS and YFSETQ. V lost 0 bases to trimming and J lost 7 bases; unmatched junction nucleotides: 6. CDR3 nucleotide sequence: TGCGCCAGCAGCTTGGCGCATGGACAGGGGGCGAACACCATATATTTT. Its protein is CASSLAHGQGANTIYF.

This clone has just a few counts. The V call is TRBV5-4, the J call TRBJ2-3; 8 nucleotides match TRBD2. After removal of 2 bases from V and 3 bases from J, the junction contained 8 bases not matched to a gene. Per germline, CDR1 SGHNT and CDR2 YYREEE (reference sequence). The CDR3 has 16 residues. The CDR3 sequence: CASSLNGGAGTDTQYF. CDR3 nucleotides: TGTGCCAGCAGCTTAAACGGGGGGGCGGGGACAGATACGCAGTATTTT.

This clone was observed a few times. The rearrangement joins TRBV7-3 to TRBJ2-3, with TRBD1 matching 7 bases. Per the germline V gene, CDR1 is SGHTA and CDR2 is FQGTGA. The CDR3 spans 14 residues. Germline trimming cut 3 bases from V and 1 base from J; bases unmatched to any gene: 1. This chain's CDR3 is CASSFGQGTDTQYF. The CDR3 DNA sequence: TGTGCCAGCAGCTTTGGACAGGGCACAGATACGCAGTATTTT. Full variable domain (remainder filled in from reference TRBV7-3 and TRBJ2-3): GAGVSQTPSNKVTEKGKYVELRCDPISGHTALYWYRQSLGQGPEFLIYFQGTGAADDSGLPNDRFFAVRPEGSVSTLKIQRTERGDSAVYLCASSFGQGTDTQYFGPGTRLTVL.

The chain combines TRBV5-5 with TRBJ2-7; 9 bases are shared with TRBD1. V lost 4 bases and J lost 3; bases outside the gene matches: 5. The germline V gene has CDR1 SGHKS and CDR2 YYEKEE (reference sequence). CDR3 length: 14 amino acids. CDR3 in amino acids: CASSEGTGLYEQYF. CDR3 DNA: TGTGCCAGCAGCGAAGGGACAGGGCTCTACGAGCAGTACTTC.

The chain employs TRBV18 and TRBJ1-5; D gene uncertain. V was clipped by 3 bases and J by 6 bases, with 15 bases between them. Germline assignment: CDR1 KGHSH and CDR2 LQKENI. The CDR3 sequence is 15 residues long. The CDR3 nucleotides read TGTGCCAGCTCACCCGAACATCTTCTGTCTCAGCCCCAGCATTTT. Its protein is CASSPEHLLSQPQHF.

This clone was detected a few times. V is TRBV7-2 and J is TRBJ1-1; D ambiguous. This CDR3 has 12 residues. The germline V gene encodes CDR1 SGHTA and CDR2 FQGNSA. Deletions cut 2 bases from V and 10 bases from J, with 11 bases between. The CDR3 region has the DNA TGTGCCAGCAGCTTAAGAGGGAGGATAGCTTTCTTT. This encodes CASSLRGRIAFF.

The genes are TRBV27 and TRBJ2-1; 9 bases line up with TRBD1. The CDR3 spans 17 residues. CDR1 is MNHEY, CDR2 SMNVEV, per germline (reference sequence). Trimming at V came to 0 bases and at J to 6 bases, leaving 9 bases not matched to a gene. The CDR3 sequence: CASSLSPWDRVSNEQFF. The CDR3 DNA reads TGTGCCAGCAGTTTATCTCCATGGGACAGGGTCAGCAATGAGCAGTTCTTC.

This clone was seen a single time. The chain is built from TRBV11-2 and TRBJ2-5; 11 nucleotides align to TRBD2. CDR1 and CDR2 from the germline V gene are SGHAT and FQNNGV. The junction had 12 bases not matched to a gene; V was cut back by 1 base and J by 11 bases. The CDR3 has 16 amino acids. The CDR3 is CASSLVNFPSGRSQYF. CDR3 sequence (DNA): TGTGCCAGCAGCTTAGTTAACTTCCCTAGCGGGAGGTCACAGTACTTC.

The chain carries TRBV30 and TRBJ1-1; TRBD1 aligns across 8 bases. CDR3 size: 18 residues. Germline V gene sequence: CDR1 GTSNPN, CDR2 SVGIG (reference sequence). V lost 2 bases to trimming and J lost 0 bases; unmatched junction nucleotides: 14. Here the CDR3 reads CAWSKRQGIYRVNTEAFF. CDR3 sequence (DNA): TGTGCCTGGAGTAAAAGACAGGGGATATATAGAGTGAACACTGAAGCTTTCTTT. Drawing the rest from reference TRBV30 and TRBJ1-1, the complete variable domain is SQTIHQWPATLVQPVGSPLSLECTVEGTSNPNLYWYRQAAGRGLQLLFYSVGIGQISSEVPQNLSASRPQDRQFILSSKKLLLSDSGFYLCAWSKRQGIYRVNTEAFFGQGTRLTVV.

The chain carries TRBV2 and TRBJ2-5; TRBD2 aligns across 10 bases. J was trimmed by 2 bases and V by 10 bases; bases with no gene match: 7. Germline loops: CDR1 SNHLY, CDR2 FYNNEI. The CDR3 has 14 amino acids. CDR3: CATLPGLAQETQYF. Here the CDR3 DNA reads TGTGCCACCCTACCGGGACTAGCGCAAGAGACCCAGTACTTC.

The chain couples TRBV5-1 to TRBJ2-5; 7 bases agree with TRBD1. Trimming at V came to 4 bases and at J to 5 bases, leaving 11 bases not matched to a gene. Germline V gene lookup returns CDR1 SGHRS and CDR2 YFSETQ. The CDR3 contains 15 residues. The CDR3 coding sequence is TGCGCCAGCAGCCCCGTTACAGGGGTTCTTGAGACCCAGTACTTC. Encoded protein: CASSPVTGVLETQYF. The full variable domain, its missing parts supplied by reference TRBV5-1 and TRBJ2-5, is KAGVTQTPRYLIKTRGQQVTLSCSPISGHRSVSWYQQTPGQGLQFLFEYFSETQRNKGNFPGRFSGRQFSNSRSEMNVSTLELGDSALYLCASSPVTGVLETQYFGPGTRLLVL.

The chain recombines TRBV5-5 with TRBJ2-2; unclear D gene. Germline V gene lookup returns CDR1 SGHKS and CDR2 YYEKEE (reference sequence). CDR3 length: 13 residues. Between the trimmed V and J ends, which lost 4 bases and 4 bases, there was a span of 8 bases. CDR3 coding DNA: TGTGCCAGCAGCACCGAGTCCACCGGGGAGCTGTTTTTT. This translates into CASSTESTGELFF.